Here is one TCR beta chain with its context. Its antigen remains unidentified. The record has no base qualities; no much larger clone is one base away. This sample was taken from a study of blood T cell repertoires in COVID-19 (TCRdb year 2020). Concerning the study at large: Samples from collaborators originated in the United States, Italy and Spain and spanned both the acute and convalescent phases of COVID-19. The material from the prospective study consisted of cDNA or gDNA derived from T cells, B-cell-depleted T cells, or PBMCs. Deeply sampled blood TCRbeta repertoires from subjects exposed to, actively infected with, or recovered from COVID-19 were included in the dataset. The repertoires were released in a freely available public database meant as a resource for research on the immune response to SARS-CoV-2. The samples were drawn from two sources: the first 160 participants of the ongoing ImmuneRACE study, and 1,254 subjects contributed by 6 global collaborators. The sample metadata nearly always contained a de-identified subject ID, COVID-19 status, age in years and sex. Where available, HLA class I and class II types were taken from metadata supplied by the sample provider and were not determined by assay-based typing. Overall study outcomes, separate from this receptor: The quantity of clinical and demographic metadata differed by source and by participant and was supplied without curation.

Collaborating institutions collected whole blood in K2EDTA tubes following their own protocols. For TCRbeta analysis, collaborators shipped samples in one of three forms: frozen whole blood, isolated PBMCs, or DNA extracted from either of those sample types. The immunoSEQ Assay, a bias-controlled multiplex PCR, was used to amplify TCRbeta CDR3 regions from genomic DNA. Turning to the authors' computational methods: Within the assay, amplification of reference gene primers was used to estimate how many nucleated cells each sample contained. To quantify the absolute abundance of each unique TCRbeta CDR3 rearrangement, sequence reads were collapsed and filtered. For each sample, productive Simpson clonality was calculated by taking the square root of Simpson's diversity index across productive rearrangements. TCRdb took this table from immuneACCESS and kept in-frame rearrangements with V and J called. Such tables lack part of the clones; where checked against another copy, unresolved V genes explain under half of the gap, and the rest is unexplained. V, J and clone size are taken as reported in that table, and D and trimming were inferred from the DNA itself. The sample records about 120,000 clones, 75% to 95% of which are singletons. Roughly 2% of the sample rests with the top ten.

The junction shows trimming of 2 bases on V and 4 bases on J, plus 12 bases between the germline ends. Via the germline V gene, CDR1 is MNHNS and CDR2 SASEGT. The CDR3, from cysteine to phenylalanine, totals 15 residues. The CDR3 DNA has 45 bases and is translated from base 1. This receptor was obtained from a human donor with active COVID-19. The donor label of this sample is uncertain. The chain was built from TRBV6-1 and TRBJ1-5; the D gene is unclear. Sample: peripheral blood. CDR3 sequence: CASSESGRNNQPQHF. The sequence in DNA is TGTGCCAGCAGTGAAAGCGGTCGTAATAATCAGCCCCAGCATTTT.